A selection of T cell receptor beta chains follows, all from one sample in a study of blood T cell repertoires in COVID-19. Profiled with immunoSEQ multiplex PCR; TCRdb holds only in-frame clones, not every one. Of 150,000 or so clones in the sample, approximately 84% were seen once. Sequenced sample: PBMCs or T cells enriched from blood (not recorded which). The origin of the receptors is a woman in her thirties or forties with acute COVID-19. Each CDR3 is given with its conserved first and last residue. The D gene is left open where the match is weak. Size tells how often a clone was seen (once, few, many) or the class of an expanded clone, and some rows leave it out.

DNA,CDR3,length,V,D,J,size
TGCGCCAGCAGCCAAGAGATGGTAGGGAGCTCCTATAATTCACCCCTCCACTTT,CASSQEMVGSSYNSPLHF,18,TRBV4-1,NA,TRBJ1-6,NA
TGTGCCAGCAGCCAAGCAGGGACTACCTACAATGAGCAGTTCTTC,CASSQAGTTYNEQFF,15,TRBV3-1/TRBV3-2,TRBD2,TRBJ2-1,NA
TGTGCCAGTAGTTCCGCCGGGAGCGCTAATCAGCCCCAGCATTTT,CASSSAGSANQPQHF,15,TRBV19,NA,TRBJ1-5,once
TGTGCCTGGGGGACAGGGACGGGCAATCAGCCCCAGCATTTT,CAWGTGTGNQPQHF,14,TRBV30,TRBD1,TRBJ1-5,NA
TGTGCCAGCAGTGAGACCGCCGGGGGGGGGACAGATACGCAGTATTTT,CASSETAGGGTDTQYF,16,TRBV6-1,TRBD2,TRBJ2-3,NA
TGTGCCAGCTCACCAAGACAGCCGAACACCGGGGAGCTGTTTTTT,CASSPRQPNTGELFF,15,TRBV18,NA,TRBJ2-2,few
TGTGCCAGCAGAACCGGACTAGCGACAAACACCGGGGAGCTGTTTTTT,CASRTGLATNTGELFF,16,TRBV2,TRBD2,TRBJ2-2,NA
TGTGCCAGCAGGGCCGGGGGATACGAGCAGTACTTC,CASRAGGYEQYF,12,TRBV27,NA,TRBJ2-7,NA
TGTGCCAGCAGCCAAGTGTCTAGCAGTGCCTACGAGCAGTACTTC,CASSQVSSSAYEQYF,15,TRBV3-1/TRBV3-2,NA,TRBJ2-7,NA
TGTGCCTGGAGGGACAGGGCCAATTCACCCCTCCACTTT,CAWRDRANSPLHF,13,TRBV30,TRBD1,TRBJ1-6,NA
TGTGCCAGCAGCCAGCGGACAGGGATCAATCAGCCCCAGCATTTT,CASSQRTGINQPQHF,15,TRBV4-2,TRBD1,TRBJ1-5,NA
TGTGCCAGCAGCTCACAGGGAATTACTGAAGCTTTCTTT,CASSSQGITEAFF,13,TRBV7-2,NA,TRBJ1-1,NA
TGTGCCAGCCAGCGGGTAGCGGGAGCTAACAATGAGCAGTTCTTC,CASQRVAGANNEQFF,15,TRBV14,TRBD2,TRBJ2-1,NA
TGTGCCTGGAGCATTGACGGGGAGAGTCAGCCCCAGCATTTT,CAWSIDGESQPQHF,14,TRBV30,NA,TRBJ1-5,NA
TGTGCCAGCAGCTCCCTTGCGGGGAGGGCCAGGGGAGAGCAGTACTTC,CASSSLAGRARGEQYF,16,TRBV7-6,NA,TRBJ2-7,NA
TGTGCCAGCAGAAGACAGGGCGGCACTGAAGCTTTCTTT,CASRRQGGTEAFF,13,TRBV6-5,TRBD1,TRBJ1-1,NA
TGTGCCAGCAGCCGGAGACTAGCGGACTACAATGAGCAGTTCTTC,CASSRRLADYNEQFF,15,TRBV3-1/TRBV3-2,TRBD2,TRBJ2-1,NA
TGCGCCAGCCAACTTCAGGGGAAACCCAATCAGCCCCAGCATTTT,CASQLQGKPNQPQHF,15,TRBV10-1,NA,TRBJ1-5,NA
TGTGCCAGCAGGGCCAACAATGAGCAGTTCTTC,CASRANNEQFF,11,TRBV2,NA,TRBJ2-1,NA
TGTGCCATCAGTGGAGGGACAGCCTACAATGAGCAGTTCTTC,CAISGGTAYNEQFF,14,TRBV10-3,TRBD1,TRBJ2-1,NA
TGTGCCAGCAGTTTCGACAGGAGCTCCTACAATGAGCAGTTCTTC,CASSFDRSSYNEQFF,15,TRBV27,NA,TRBJ2-1,NA
TGTGCCAGCAGCCCGGGGGGGCGGGAGACCCAGTACTTC,CASSPGGRETQYF,13,TRBV6-5,TRBD2,TRBJ2-5,NA
TGTGCCTGGAGTGTTGGGACAGGGGGCCAAGAGACCCAGTACTTC,CAWSVGTGGQETQYF,15,TRBV30,TRBD1,TRBJ2-5,NA
TGTGCCAGCAGTCCTCAGGGCGGGAGAAGAGAGACCCAGTACTTC,CASSPQGGRRETQYF,15,TRBV27,TRBD2,TRBJ2-5,NA
TGTGCCAGTAGTCACCCGCTAGCGGGCCCGAACACCGGGGAGCTGTTTTTT,CASSHPLAGPNTGELFF,17,TRBV19,TRBD2,TRBJ2-2,NA
TGTGCCAGCAGCTCGGGGGGTCAGGGGTCCGGAAACACCATATATTTT,CASSSGGQGSGNTIYF,16,TRBV7-2,NA,TRBJ1-3,NA
TGTGCCAGCGCTCGAATGGGGCAGGGGAAAGGGGAAGCTTTCTTT,CASARMGQGKGEAFF,15,TRBV2,NA,TRBJ1-1,NA
TGCGCCAGCAGCCAAGCGGGGGGACAGGGGGCCGGGGAGCTGTTTTTT,CASSQAGGQGAGELFF,16,TRBV4-1,TRBD1,TRBJ2-2,NA